These 6 T cell receptor beta chains originate from one sample sequenced in a study of shared clonotypes between healthy human individuals. Method: immunoSEQ multiplex PCR; TCRdb's copy keeps in-frame clones and lacks some. The sample lists more than 80,000 clones, 65% to 70% seen once, with 35% to 55% in the top ten. Sequencing input: memory CD8+ T cells sorted from blood. Subset noted: CD45RO+ cells pooled with CCR7-negative TemRA cells. These receptors all come from a young man in good health.

The V call is TRBV6-5, the J call TRBJ2-5; D gene uncertain. The V gene's germline CDR1 is MNHEY and CDR2 SVGAGI. This CDR3 has 14 amino acids. Trimming stripped 4 bases from V and 2 bases from J, with 11 bases between. CDR3 sequence reads: CASSWSRMQETQYF. CDR3 coding DNA: TGTGCCAGCAGTTGGTCGAGGATGCAAGAGACCCAGTACTTC.

The rearrangement joins TRBV7-8 to TRBJ1-1; D perhaps matches TRBD1 (6 bases). The CDR3 extends over 15 amino acids. The V gene lost 6 bases and the J gene lost 9 bases, with 23 bases spanning the gap. The germline V gene encodes CDR1 SGHVS and CDR2 FQNEAQ. The CDR3 is CASSSTRFGQLKAFF. CDR3 bases: TGTGCCAGCAGTTCTACCCGGTTCGGACAGTTGAAAGCTTTCTTT.

This clone appeared many times. The chain recombines TRBV29-1 with TRBJ2-7; D may match TRBD1 or TRBD2 (5 bases each). Germline V gene sequence: CDR1 SQVTM, CDR2 ANQGSEA. V was cut by 3 bases and J by 3 bases, with 9 bases left in between. The CDR3 has 12 amino acids. CDR3 protein: CSVEGDGYEQYF. In nucleotides, the CDR3 is TGCAGCGTTGAGGGGGACGGCTACGAGCAGTACTTC.

The chain joins TRBV5-6 to TRBJ1-5; D possibly corresponds to TRBD1 (5 bases). This CDR3 contains 17 residues. The V gene lost 0 bases and the J gene lost 3 bases, with 16 bases spanning the gap. Per the germline V gene, CDR1 is SGHDT and CDR2 is YYEEEE. The CDR3 bases are TGTGCCAGCAGCTTGGGATGGGGAGGGGTCGACAATCAGCCCCAGCATTTT. This gives the protein CASSLGWGGVDNQPQHF. The variable domain in full, completed from reference TRBV5-6 and TRBJ1-5, reads DAGVTQSPTHLIKTRGQQVTLRCSPKSGHDTVSWYQQALGQGPQFIFQYYEEEERQRGNFPDRFSGHQFPNYSSELNVNALLLGDSALYLCASSLGWGGVDNQPQHFGDGTRLSIL.

CDR3 region: CASSFRVSNEQFF. The DNA for the CDR3 is TGTGCCAGCAGCTTCAGGGTCAGCAATGAGCAGTTCTTC. V is TRBV5-5 and J is TRBJ2-1; tentative D call: TRBD1 (5 bases). The CDR3 has 13 amino acids. V lost 2 bases and J lost 6, with 9 bases in between. Germline V lookup: CDR1 SGHKS, CDR2 YYEKEE (reference sequence).

This clone has a count of ten or more. This chain uses TRBV4-3 with TRBJ1-1, with D tentatively TRBD1 (6 bases). Trimming took 4 bases from V and 5 from J, leaving 8 bases between them. There are 12 residues in the CDR3. Germline CDR1 and CDR2: LGHNA and YSLEER. CDR3 nucleotides: TGCGCCAGCAGCCCACAGGGAACTGAAGCTTTCTTT. Amino acids: CASSPQGTEAFF.